This T cell receptor beta chain was identified during a study of T cells after somatic rescue of genetic block (TCRdb year 2020). Study-wide context: What the study looked at was long-term robustness, specifically in a T-cell system that came about through somatic rescue of a genetic block in T-cell development.

Receptor amplification or capture employed the immunoSEQ multiplex PCR assay. Not all clones reach the TCRdb copy of this immuneACCESS table, which keeps in-frame sequences only. Checked studies attribute under half of the gap to unresolved V genes and leave the rest unexplained. This sample holds 70,000 to 85,000 clones; under 95% were observed only once. In total, the top ten clones hold approximately 3% of the sample. There are 15 amino acids in the CDR3, from cysteine to phenylalanine inclusive. Only the CDR3 portion is preserved as DNA: 45 bases, with reading frame beginning at the first base. As encoded in the germline V gene, CDR1 is MGHRA while CDR2 is YSYEKL. Trimming removed 2 bases from V and 2 bases from J, leaving 12 bases between the germline ends. A word on this clone: No cognate antigen has been identified for it. Base qualities are not provided; no much larger clone lies one nucleotide away.

The source of this sequence is a man in his thirties or forties. Recombination connected TRBV4-1 to TRBJ1-2; a tentative D match to TRBD1 spans 6 bases. Sequencing was done on a sample of peripheral blood mononuclear cells (PBMCs). This receptor carries the CDR3 CASSQPPQGNYGYTF. The DNA sequence reads TGCGCCAGCAGCCAACCCCCACAGGGAAACTATGGCTACACCTTC.